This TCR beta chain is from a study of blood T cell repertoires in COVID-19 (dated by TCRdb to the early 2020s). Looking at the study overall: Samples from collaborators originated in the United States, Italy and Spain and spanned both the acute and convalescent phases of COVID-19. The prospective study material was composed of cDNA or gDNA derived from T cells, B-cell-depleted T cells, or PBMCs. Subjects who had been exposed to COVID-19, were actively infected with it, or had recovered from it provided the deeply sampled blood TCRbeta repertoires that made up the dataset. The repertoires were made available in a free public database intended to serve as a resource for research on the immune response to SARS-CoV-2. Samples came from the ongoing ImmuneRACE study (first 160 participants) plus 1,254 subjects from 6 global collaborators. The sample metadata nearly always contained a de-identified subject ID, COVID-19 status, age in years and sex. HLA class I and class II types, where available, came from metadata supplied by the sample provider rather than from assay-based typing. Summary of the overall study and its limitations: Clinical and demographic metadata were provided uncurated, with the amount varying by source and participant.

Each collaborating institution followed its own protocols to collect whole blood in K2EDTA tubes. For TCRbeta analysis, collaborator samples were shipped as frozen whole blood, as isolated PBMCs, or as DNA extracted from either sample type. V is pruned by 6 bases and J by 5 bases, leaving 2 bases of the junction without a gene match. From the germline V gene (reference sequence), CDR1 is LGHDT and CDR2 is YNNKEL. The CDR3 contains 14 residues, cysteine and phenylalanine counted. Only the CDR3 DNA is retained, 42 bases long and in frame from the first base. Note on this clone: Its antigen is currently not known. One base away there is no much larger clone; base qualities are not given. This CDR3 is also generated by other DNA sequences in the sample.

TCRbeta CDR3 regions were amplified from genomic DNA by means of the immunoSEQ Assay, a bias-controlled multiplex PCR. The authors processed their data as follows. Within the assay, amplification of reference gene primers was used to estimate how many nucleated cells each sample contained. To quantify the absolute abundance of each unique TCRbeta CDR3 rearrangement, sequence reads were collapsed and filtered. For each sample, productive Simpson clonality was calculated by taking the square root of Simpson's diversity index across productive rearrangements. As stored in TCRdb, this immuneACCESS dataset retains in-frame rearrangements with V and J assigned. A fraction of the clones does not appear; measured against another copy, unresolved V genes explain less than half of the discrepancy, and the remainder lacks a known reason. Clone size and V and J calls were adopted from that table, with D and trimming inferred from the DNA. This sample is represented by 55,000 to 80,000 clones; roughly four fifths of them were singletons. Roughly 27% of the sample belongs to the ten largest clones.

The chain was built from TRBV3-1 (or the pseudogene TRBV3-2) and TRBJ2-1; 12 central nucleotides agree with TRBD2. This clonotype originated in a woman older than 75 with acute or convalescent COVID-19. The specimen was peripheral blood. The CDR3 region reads CASSWTSGDNEQFF. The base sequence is TGTGCCAGCAGTTGGACTAGCGGGGACAATGAGCAGTTCTTC.